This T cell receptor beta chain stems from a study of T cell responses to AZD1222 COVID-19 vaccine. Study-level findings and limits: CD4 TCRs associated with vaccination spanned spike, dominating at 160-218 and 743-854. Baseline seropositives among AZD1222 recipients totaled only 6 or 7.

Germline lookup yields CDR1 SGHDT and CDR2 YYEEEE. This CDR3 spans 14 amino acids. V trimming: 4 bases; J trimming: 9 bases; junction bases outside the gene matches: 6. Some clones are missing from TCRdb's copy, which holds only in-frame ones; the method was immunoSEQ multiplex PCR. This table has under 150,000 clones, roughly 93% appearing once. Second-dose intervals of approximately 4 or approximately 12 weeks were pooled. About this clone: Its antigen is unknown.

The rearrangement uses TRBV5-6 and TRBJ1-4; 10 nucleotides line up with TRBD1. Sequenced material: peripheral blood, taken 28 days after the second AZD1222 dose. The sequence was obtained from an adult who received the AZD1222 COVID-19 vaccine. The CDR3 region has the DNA TGTGCCAGCAGCCGCCGGGACAGGGGCCAAAAACTGTTTTTT. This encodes CASSRRDRGQKLFF.